The source of this T cell receptor beta chain is a study of a mutant IDH1 vaccine in newly diagnosed glioma. In the study overall: Former treatment meant radiotherapy, temozolomide, or both; the majority had gotten both.

Described time point: week 35, safety follow-up. Mutant IDH1 20-mer peptide, at 300 ug, made up each vaccine dose, with topical imiquimod. Study-level findings and limits: Any relationship between pseudoprogression and changes in top peripheral T cell clonotypes seemed absent.

As to this clone: Its matching antigen is unknown.

Measured with immunoSEQ multiplex PCR; TCRdb has only the in-frame clones, and not every one. The table includes 30,000 to 40,000 clones, approximately 80% detected once. This clonotype was sampled from a woman aged 18-29 years with glioma. Sequencing was performed on PBMCs, taken from a glioma patient whose treatment included an IDH1 peptide vaccine.

The CDR3 sequence is CAISGTRASDASGNTIYF. In nucleotides, the CDR3 is TGTGCCATCAGTGGGACGAGGGCTTCGGATGCTTCTGGAAACACCATATATTTT. The chain has TRBV10-3 and TRBJ1-3; D ambiguous. Per the germline V gene, CDR1 is ENHRY and CDR2 is SYGVKD. The CDR3 covers 18 residues. V gave up 4 bases and J gave up 1 base, with 20 bases separating them.